Shown below are 30 T cell receptor beta chains from a single sample sequenced in a study of identical twins. TCRdb fed the 5' RACE reads into MiXCR, producing one record per CDR3 protein. This table has hundreds of thousands of distinct CDR3 sequences, more than 6.5% appearing once. These data were also reused for a study on yellow fever vaccine responses in identical twins.

The sequencing sample was made of memory (CD45RO+) T cells sorted from blood. The receptors were sampled from a woman under 30 in good health.

The rearrangement links TRBV14 to TRBJ1-2; possible D gene TRBD1, 5 bases. This CDR3 is built from 15 residues. Between the trimmed V and J ends, which lost 2 bases and 8 bases, there was a span of 18 bases. Per the germline V gene, CDR1 is SGHDN and CDR2 is FVKESK. The CDR3 sequence: CASSQMRTQMGGYTF. The CDR3 nucleotides are TGTGCCAGCAGCCAAATGAGGACACAAATGGGAGGCTACACCTTC.

This clonotype came up many times. The chain has TRBV25-1 and TRBJ1-5; D gene uncertain. CDR3 length: 15 residues. Trimming took off 3 bases at V and 1 base at J, with 10 bases between the two ends. Germline-derived CDR1 and CDR2 are MGHDK and SYGVNS. Here the CDR3 reads CASSEDSTSNQPQHF. The DNA for the CDR3 is TGTGCCAGCAGTGAGGACTCAACAAGCAATCAGCCCCAGCATTTT. The variable domain in full, completed from reference TRBV25-1 and TRBJ1-5, reads EADIYQTPRYLVIGTGKKITLECSQTMGHDKMYWYQQDPGMELHLIHYSYGVNSTEKGDLSSESTVSRIRTEHFPLTLESARPSHTSQYLCASSEDSTSNQPQHFGDGTRLSIL.

At least ten counts were recorded for this clonotype. V and J are TRBV4-1 and TRBJ2-2, with a tentative D call TRBD2 (6 bases). Germline CDR1 MGHRA, CDR2 YSYEKL. Trimming took off 1 base at V and 5 bases at J, with 14 bases between the two ends. This CDR3 has 16 amino acids. CDR3 sequence (DNA): TGCGCCAGCAGCCAAGGTCCGGGGGTCGAGACCGGGGAGCTGTTTTTT. Its protein product is CASSQGPGVETGELFF.

This clonotype came up a few times. This sequence joins TRBV4-2 and TRBJ2-3, with 11 bases matching TRBD2. There are 16 residues in the CDR3. The V and J ends lost 3 bases and 2 bases, in that order; junction bases with no gene match: 4. Germline V gene data show CDR1 as LGHNA and CDR2 as YNFKEQ. The CDR3 nucleotides are TGTGCCAGCAGCCAGGTTAGCGGGAGGGCCACAGATACGCAGTATTTT. Its translation is CASSQVSGRATDTQYF.

This clonotype was found a few times. The chain recombines TRBV18 with TRBJ2-3, with D possibly matching TRBD2 (6 bases). The CDR3 extends over 14 amino acids. Trimming removed 5 bases at V and 4 bases at J, with 13 bases between. Germline lookup yields CDR1 KGHSH and CDR2 LQKENI. The CDR3 DNA sequence: TGTGCCAGCTCAGCCCAGGGAGGACCAGATACGCAGTATTTT. This sequence encodes CASSAQGGPDTQYF.

This clonotype occurred a few times. This sequence joins TRBV3-1 and TRBJ2-2; no reliable D call. Germline V gives CDR1 LGHDT, CDR2 YNNKEL (reference sequence). The CDR3 is 13 residues long. Trimming removed 6 bases at V and 0 bases at J, with 5 bases between. CDR3: CASRPTNTGELFF. For the CDR3, the DNA is TGTGCCAGCAGACCAACGAACACCGGGGAGCTGTTTTTT. Full variable domain (remainder filled in from reference TRBV3-1 and TRBJ2-2): DTAVSQTPKYLVTQMGNDKSIKCEQNLGHDTMYWYKQDSKKFLKIMFSYNNKELIINETVPNRFSPKSPDKAHLNLHINSLELGDSAVYFCASRPTNTGELFFGEGSRLTVL.

The sample holds many counts of this clonotype. The chain recombines TRBV29-1 with TRBJ2-5; no definite D call. Germline CDR1 and CDR2: SQVTM and ANQGSEA. The V gene lost 2 bases and the J gene lost 5 bases, with 9 bases spanning the gap. This CDR3 is 12 amino acids long. The CDR3 nucleotides are TGCAGCGTTGAACTGATGGGGGAGACCCAGTACTTC. Its protein product is CSVELMGETQYF. The full variable domain, rest sourced from reference TRBV29-1 and TRBJ2-5, is SAVISQKPSRDICQRGTSLTIQCQVDSQVTMMFWYRQQPGQSLTLIATANQGSEATYESGFVIDKFPISRPNLTFSTLTVSNMSPEDSSIYLCSVELMGETQYFGPGTRLLVL.

This clonotype showed up just a few times. The J gene is TRBJ2-7, the V gene TRBV6-1; 7 bases align to TRBD2. V was clipped by 0 bases and J by 6 bases; unmatched bases: 8. This CDR3 contains 15 residues. The germline CDR1 and CDR2 sequences are MNHNS and SASEGT. This CDR3 is CASSEAETSFSEQYF. CDR3 in DNA: TGTGCCAGCAGTGAAGCAGAGACTAGCTTCTCCGAGCAGTACTTC.

This clonotype was recorded at least ten times. CDR3 in DNA: TGCGCCAGCAGCTTGGAGTCATGGCGAAACGGGGAGACCCAGTACTTC. Translated, it gives CASSLESWRNGETQYF. The V gene is TRBV5-1, the J gene TRBJ2-5, with D unclear. Trimming took off 0 bases at V and 5 bases at J, with 17 bases between the two ends. Germline V lookup: CDR1 SGHRS, CDR2 YFSETQ. The CDR3 covers 16 residues.

The chain recombines TRBV5-5 with TRBJ2-7; D may be TRBD1 or TRBD2 (5 bases each). This CDR3 comprises 15 residues. The germline gives CDR1 SGHKS, CDR2 YYEKEE (reference sequence). Trimming removed 1 base at V and 3 bases at J, with 14 bases between. The CDR3 coding sequence is TGTGCCAGCAGCTTGTCCCCTCAGGGAGACTACGAGCAGTACTTC. Residues: CASSLSPQGDYEQYF.

This clonotype was seen a few times. The chain couples TRBV5-1 to TRBJ2-7, with D perhaps matching TRBD1 or TRBD2 (5 bases each). Germline V gene lookup returns CDR1 SGHRS and CDR2 YFSETQ. The CDR3 has 12 residues. V dropped 7 bases and J dropped 2 bases, with 10 bases sitting between them. The CDR3 reads CASGDVPYEQYF. The CDR3 DNA sequence: TGCGCCAGCGGGGACGTACCCTACGAGCAGTACTTC.

This clonotype showed up many times. The V and J genes are TRBV5-1 and TRBJ1-2, with 7 bases that match TRBD1. Germline V lookup: CDR1 SGHRS, CDR2 YFSETQ. The CDR3 is made up of 14 amino acids. The V segment lost 4 bases and the J segment 2 bases; nucleotides outside the gene matches: 5. The chain's CDR3 is CASSPQTGNYGYTF. As DNA, the CDR3 is TGCGCCAGCAGCCCCCAGACAGGGAACTATGGCTACACCTTC. The entire variable domain, with the rest obtained from reference TRBV5-1 and TRBJ1-2, is as follows: KAGVTQTPRYLIKTRGQQVTLSCSPISGHRSVSWYQQTPGQGLQFLFEYFSETQRNKGNFPGRFSGRQFSNSRSEMNVSTLELGDSALYLCASSPQTGNYGYTFGSGTRLTVV.

This clonotype was seen ten or more times. J is TRBJ2-2 and V is TRBV6-5; the D gene is possibly TRBD2 (6 bases). The CDR3 contains 14 residues. V was cut by 0 bases and J by 7 bases, with 9 bases left in between. CDR1 is MNHEY and CDR2 is SVGAGI in the germline V gene. CDR3 region: CASSYSPGVGELFF. The CDR3 nucleotides are TGTGCCAGCAGTTACTCTCCGGGGGTCGGGGAGCTGTTTTTT.

A few counts support this clonotype. This rearrangement joins TRBV5-4 to TRBJ2-3, with 10 bases matching TRBD2. V trimming: 4 bases; J trimming: 4 bases; junction bases outside the gene matches: 9. Looked up from germline, CDR1 is SGHNT and CDR2 is YYREEE (reference sequence). The CDR3 has 16 amino acids. The CDR3 region has the DNA TGTGCCAGCAGCCCCACTAGCGGGGTAGGCGCAGATACGCAGTATTTT. Protein product: CASSPTSGVGADTQYF. The full variable domain, its missing parts supplied by reference TRBV5-4 and TRBJ2-3, is ETGVTQSPTHLIKTRGQQVTLRCSSQSGHNTVSWYQQALGQGPQFIFQYYREEENGRGNFPPRFSGLQFPNYSSELNVNALELDDSALYLCASSPTSGVGADTQYFGPGTRLTVL.

This clonotype has a count of ten or more. The J gene is TRBJ2-3, the V gene TRBV7-6, with 13 bases that match TRBD2. J gave up 5 bases and V 5 bases, and 10 bases lay outside the gene matches. CDR1 is SGHVS, CDR2 FNYEAQ, per germline. This CDR3 is 17 amino acids long. Here the CDR3 reads CASSPGTSGIQRDTQYF. CDR3 nucleotides: TGTGCCAGCAGCCCCGGGACTAGCGGGATTCAACGAGATACGCAGTATTTT.

V and J are TRBV28 and TRBJ1-6; perhaps TRBD1 as D (6 bases). V was pared by 8 bases and J by 0 bases, with 17 bases between. Germline CDR1 MDHEN, CDR2 SYDVKM. This CDR3 spans 17 amino acids. Here the CDR3 DNA reads TGTGCCAGCCGAACTAGGGGGGGAGGCTCCTATAATTCACCCCTCCACTTT. Amino acids: CASRTRGGGSYNSPLHF.

V usage is TRBV7-2 and J usage is TRBJ2-5; D call uncertain. Trimming took off 6 bases at V and 4 bases at J, with 12 bases between the two ends. This CDR3 spans 13 amino acids. Per the germline V gene, CDR1 is SGHTA and CDR2 is FQGNSA. For the CDR3, the DNA is TGTGCCAGCAGAAATCGGTGGCGAGAGACCCAGTACTTC. Protein: CASRNRWRETQYF.

This clonotype was seen ten or more times. This rearrangement joins TRBV4-1 to TRBJ1-1; D call uncertain. The CDR3 covers 15 residues. Trimming shortened V by 1 base and J by 5 bases, and 14 bases separated the two germline ends. Germline CDR1 and CDR2: MGHRA and YSYEKL. The DNA for the CDR3 is TGCGCCAGCAGCCAAGTCAAGGTGGGTGCTACTGAAGCTTTCTTT. This translates into CASSQVKVGATEAFF.

This clonotype was seen at least ten times. The J gene is TRBJ2-1, the V gene TRBV9; 8 positions agree with TRBD1. Germline V gene lookup returns CDR1 SGDLS and CDR2 YYNGEE. The CDR3 spans 17 residues. V was pared by 0 bases and J by 6 bases, with 11 bases of the junction left unmatched. The CDR3 sequence is CASSVGLGQGTINEQFF. For the CDR3, the DNA is TGTGCCAGCAGCGTAGGACTAGGACAGGGCACTATCAATGAGCAGTTCTTC.

This clonotype was recorded at least ten times. V usage is TRBV2 and J usage is TRBJ1-2, with 7 bases identical to TRBD1. This CDR3 spans 16 amino acids. CDR1 is SNHLY and CDR2 is FYNNEI in the germline V gene. The V gene end was trimmed by 2 bases and the J gene end by 2 bases; junction bases not matched to a gene: 8. Here the CDR3 reads CASSELPRGQNYGYTF. The CDR3, as DNA: TGTGCCAGCAGTGAACTTCCGCGGGGACAGAACTATGGCTACACCTTC.

This clonotype was seen only a few times. The rearrangement uses TRBV5-6 and TRBJ1-1; TRBD1 might be the D (6 bases). There are 14 residues in the CDR3. Trimming took off 4 bases at V and 3 bases at J, with 13 bases between the two ends. Germline assignment: CDR1 SGHDT and CDR2 YYEEEE. In DNA, the CDR3 is TGTGCCAGCAGCGAGGGGGTTTGGGACACTGAAGCTTTCTTT. The encoded protein is CASSEGVWDTEAFF.

In this sample, this clonotype turned up many times. This chain connects TRBV15 to TRBJ1-5; D might be TRBD1 (5 bases). With 5 bases removed from V and 9 bases from J, the gap between germline ends came to 23 bases. The CDR3 extends over 16 amino acids. Germline CDR1 is LNHNV and CDR2 is YYDKDF (reference sequence). In DNA form, the CDR3 reads TGTGCCACCAGCCTGGACAAGATGGGGGGACGTGGGCCCCAGCATTTT. It is translated as CATSLDKMGGRGPQHF.

The CDR3: CASSRLPGQGNYGYTF. The DNA for the CDR3 is TGTGCCAGCAGTCGATTACCGGGACAGGGGAACTATGGCTACACCTTC. The chain uses TRBV6-1 and TRBJ1-2, with 10 bases that match TRBD1. V trimming: 5 bases; J trimming: 2 bases; junction bases outside the gene matches: 8. Germline V gene sequence: CDR1 MNHNS, CDR2 SASEGT. The CDR3 is 16 residues long.

The gene calls are TRBV20-1 and TRBJ2-1; TRBD2 agrees at 7 bases. The ends lost 6 bases at V and 0 bases at J; junction bases unmatched: 14. From germline, CDR1 is DFQATT and CDR2 SNEGSKA (reference sequence). The CDR3 contains 17 residues. The CDR3 reads CSAKSPVGGSSYNEQFF. The CDR3 DNA reads as TGCAGTGCAAAGTCCCCTGTGGGCGGGAGCTCCTACAATGAGCAGTTCTTC.

This clonotype was counted only a few times. J is TRBJ2-5 and V is TRBV20-1; D remains ambiguous. The V end was cut by 0 bases, the J end by 5 bases, with 16 bases between. The V gene's germline CDR1 is DFQATT and CDR2 SNEGSKA (reference sequence). The CDR3 has 15 residues. The CDR3 DNA is TGCAGTGCTAGAGATGTGTGGGGAACGGGCGAGACCCAGTACTTC. It yields the protein CSARDVWGTGETQYF.

The sample holds a few counts of this clonotype. The V and J genes are TRBV2 and TRBJ2-2; D gene unclear. Trimming pared 7 bases from V and 1 base from J, leaving 10 bases between. The CDR3 is 14 residues long. Germline V CDR1 and CDR2: SNHLY, FYNNEI. CDR3 bases: TGTGCCAGCATTGCAGAACGGAACACCGGGGAGCTGTTTTTT. This sequence encodes CASIAERNTGELFF.

This clonotype showed up just a few times. This chain links TRBV3-1 with TRBJ2-5; 8 bases align to TRBD2. The CDR3 is 14 residues long. The germline V gene encodes CDR1 LGHDT and CDR2 YNNKEL (reference sequence). V lost 1 base to trimming and J lost 13 bases; unmatched junction nucleotides: 11. CDR3 bases: TGTGCCAGCAGCCAAGCGAAGCGGGGGACCCCTTTGTACTTC. Translating it yields CASSQAKRGTPLYF.

The CDR3 region has the DNA TGTGCCACCAGCAAGCAGGGCACCAGCACAGATACGCAGTATTTT. Its translation is CATSKQGTSTDTQYF. The chain recombines TRBV21-1 with TRBJ2-3; TRBD1, the D gene given by the table, was not confirmed from the DNA. TRBV21-1 is a recognized pseudogene. The CDR3 spans 15 residues.

In regard to this clonotype: It may be a read error: a sequence one base away is much more abundant. V is TRBV15 and J is TRBJ2-3; a weak D match, TRBD1 (6 bases). Germline assignment: CDR1 LNHNV and CDR2 YYDKDF (reference sequence). The ends were cut back, 2 bases at V and 2 bases at J, with 14 bases in the middle. This CDR3 is built from 16 residues. The CDR3 spells CATSRNGTGHTDTQYF. The DNA for the CDR3 is TGTGCCACCAGCAGAAATGGAACAGGGCACACAGATACGCAGTATTTT. Drawing the rest from reference TRBV15 and TRBJ2-3, the complete variable domain is DAMVIQNPRYQVTQFGKPVTLSCSQTLNHNVMYWYQQKSSQAPKLLFHYYDKDFNNEADTPDNFQSRRPNTSFCFLDIRSPGLGDTAMYLCATSRNGTGHTDTQYFGPGTRLTVL.

Of note for this clonotype: It may be a read error: a sequence one base away is much more abundant. The V call is TRBV12-3 or TRBV12-4, the J call TRBJ1-1, with D possibly being TRBD1 (5 bases). The CDR3 is 16 residues long. Trimming left V 5 bases short and J 0 bases short, with 16 bases between. The CDR3 sequence: CASSLGQLILNTEAFF. In DNA form, the CDR3 reads TGTGCCAGCAGTCTGGGGCAGCTCATCTTGAACACTGAAGCTTTCTTT.